Listed below are T cell receptor beta chains from one sample, sequenced in a study of blood T cell repertoires in COVID-19. Sequencing used immunoSEQ multiplex PCR; TCRdb keeps in-frame clones, though not all of them. The table lists about 16,000 clones, around 88% of them singletons. The sample comprised peripheral blood. The receptors stem from a human donor in a cohort sampled during active COVID-19. Both conserved end residues are trimmed from each CDR3. Each record gives: V gene, J gene, CDR3 protein.

>TRBV6-5|TRBJ1-2
ASSPQDNYGYT
>TRBV4-3|TRBJ2-1
ASAVGRHNEQF
>TRBV4-3|TRBJ2-3
ASSQEGGTFTDTQY
>TRBV12-3/TRBV12-4|TRBJ1-2
ASGTPHSYGYT
>TRBV3-1/TRBV3-2|TRBJ2-7
ASSRNRDSYEQY
>TRBV4-3|TRBJ1-2
ASSRGQVNYGYT
>TRBV4-3|TRBJ1-6
ASSHVDGGSPLH
>TRBV6-2/TRBV6-3|TRBJ2-5
ASSYSRSNRMIY
>TRBV28|TRBJ2-3
ASSFSGGRDTQY
>TRBV5-6|TRBJ1-1
ASSLTGARGEAF
>TRBV5-6|TRBJ2-2
ASSPPPAGDTGELF
>TRBV18|TRBJ1-3
ASSPQGWSSGNTIY
>TRBV9|TRBJ1-1
ASSASLRNSRDTEAF
>TRBV3-1/TRBV3-2|TRBJ1-3
ASSQFIGNTIY
>TRBV4-1|TRBJ1-4
ASSPRWGGPTNEKLF
>TRBV6-5|TRBJ2-5
ASSYWTSHGETQY
>TRBV4-1|TRBJ2-5
ASSPREAKETQY
>TRBV2|TRBJ1-4
ASSETGRKLF
>TRBV19|TRBJ1-2
ASSIVGGSWGYT
>TRBV12-5|TRBJ2-1
ASGLFTTSGGVYGEQF
>TRBV5-1|TRBJ2-7
ASSSDTYEQY
>TRBV20-1|TRBJ2-7
SASLPRDFSYEQY
>TRBV6-2/TRBV6-3|TRBJ1-6
ASSYPLNSPLH
>TRBV5-1|TRBJ1-6
ASSLEWATQNSPLH
>TRBV6-1|TRBJ2-4
ASSGWTDVAKNIQY
>TRBV18|TRBJ1-2
ASSPPGQGKSGYT
>TRBV4-3|TRBJ2-7
ASSQVFGVPLYEQY
>TRBV7-8|TRBJ2-7
ASSQGAGGYEQY
>TRBV5-1|TRBJ2-7
ASSFAGTGYEQY
>TRBV29-1|TRBJ1-4
SVLTGYEKLF
>TRBV27|TRBJ2-2
ASSFSGWYRVVGELF
>TRBV7-9|TRBJ2-3
ASSLDWALDTQY
>TRBV19|TRBJ1-1
ASSIPGDRGTWTEAF
>TRBV2|TRBJ2-4
ASVRDTGSYIQY
>TRBV5-5|TRBJ2-7
ASSLAGPGGQY
>TRBV11-3|TRBJ1-4
ASSLDPDRETNEKLF
>TRBV3-1/TRBV3-2|TRBJ1-6
ASSHVPGQRYNSPLH
>TRBV20-1|TRBJ2-7
SASLSRGRLGEQY
>TRBV4-2|TRBJ1-2
ASSPGPENYGYT
>TRBV29-1|TRBJ2-7
SVEAGYYEQY
>TRBV3-1/TRBV3-2|TRBJ1-3
ASSQAGQAYSGNTIY
>TRBV2|TRBJ1-3
ASSLDRIEYSGNTIY
>TRBV7-2|TRBJ1-1
ASSLQGLYTEAF
>TRBV5-1|TRBJ1-6
ASSLTTGALSYNSPLH
>TRBV6-6|TRBJ2-1
ASSSGYNEQF
>TRBV20-1|TRBJ1-2
SATGGREYT
>TRBV5-5|TRBJ1-1
ASSLRLPAEAF
>TRBV4-3|TRBJ2-7
ASSLGLPSYEQY
>TRBV5-6|TRBJ1-3
ASSLAMASGNTIY
>TRBV5-1|TRBJ1-4
ASSPVAGAGEKLF